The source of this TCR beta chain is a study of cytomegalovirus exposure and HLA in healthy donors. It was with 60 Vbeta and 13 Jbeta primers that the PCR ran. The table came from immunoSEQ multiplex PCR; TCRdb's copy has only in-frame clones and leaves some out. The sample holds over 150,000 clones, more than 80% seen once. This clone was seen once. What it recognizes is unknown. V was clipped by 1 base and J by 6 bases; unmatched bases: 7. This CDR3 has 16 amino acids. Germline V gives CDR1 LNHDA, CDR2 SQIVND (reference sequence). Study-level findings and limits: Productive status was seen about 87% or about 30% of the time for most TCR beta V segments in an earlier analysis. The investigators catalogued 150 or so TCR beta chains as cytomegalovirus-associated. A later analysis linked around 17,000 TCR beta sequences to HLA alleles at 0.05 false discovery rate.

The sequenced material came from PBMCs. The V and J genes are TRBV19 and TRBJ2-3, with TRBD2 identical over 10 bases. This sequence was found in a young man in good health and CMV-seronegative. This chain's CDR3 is CASSIGDSGGWDTQYF. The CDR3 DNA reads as TGTGCCAGTAGTATAGGCGATAGCGGGGGGTGGGATACGCAGTATTTT.